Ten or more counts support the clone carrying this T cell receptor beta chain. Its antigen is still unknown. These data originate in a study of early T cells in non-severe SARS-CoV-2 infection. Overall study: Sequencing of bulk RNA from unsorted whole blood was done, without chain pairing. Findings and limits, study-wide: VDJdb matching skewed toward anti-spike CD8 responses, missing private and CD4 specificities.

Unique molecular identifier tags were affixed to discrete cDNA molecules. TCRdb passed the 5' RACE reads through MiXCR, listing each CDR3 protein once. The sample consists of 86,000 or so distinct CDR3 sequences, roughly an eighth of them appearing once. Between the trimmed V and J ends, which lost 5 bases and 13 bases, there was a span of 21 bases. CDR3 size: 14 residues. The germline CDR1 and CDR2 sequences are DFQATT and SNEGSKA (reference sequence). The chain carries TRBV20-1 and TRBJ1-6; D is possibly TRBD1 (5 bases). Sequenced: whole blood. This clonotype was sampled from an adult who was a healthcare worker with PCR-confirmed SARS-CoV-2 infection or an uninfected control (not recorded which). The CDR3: CSAPLTPRGVPLHF. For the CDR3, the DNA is TGCAGTGCTCCGCTTACGCCGAGGGGCGTCCCCCTCCACTTT.